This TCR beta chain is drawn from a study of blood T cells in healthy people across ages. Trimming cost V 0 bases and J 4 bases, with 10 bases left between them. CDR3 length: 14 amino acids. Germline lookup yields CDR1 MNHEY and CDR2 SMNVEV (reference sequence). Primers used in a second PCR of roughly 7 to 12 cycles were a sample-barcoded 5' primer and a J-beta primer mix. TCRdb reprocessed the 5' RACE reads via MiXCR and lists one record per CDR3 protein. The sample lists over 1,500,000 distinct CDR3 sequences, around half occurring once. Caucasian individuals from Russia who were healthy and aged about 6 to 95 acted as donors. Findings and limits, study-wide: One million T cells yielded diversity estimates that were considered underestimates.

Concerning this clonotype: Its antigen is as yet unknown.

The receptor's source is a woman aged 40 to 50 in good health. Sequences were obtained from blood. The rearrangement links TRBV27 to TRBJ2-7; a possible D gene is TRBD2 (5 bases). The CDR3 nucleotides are TGTGCCAGCAGTTTATCGATTGAGGGTTACGAGCAGTACTTC. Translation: CASSLSIEGYEQYF.